This record looks at one T cell receptor (beta chain) sequence and its context. Its antigen is currently unknown. The data originate from a study of PD-1 blockade in classical Hodgkin lymphoma. Study findings and constraints: Before treatment, TCR diversity in newly diagnosed patients was reportedly lower than in healthy donors. The repertoire differences lack a defined cause, possibly disease activity or prior therapy.

CDR3 size: 14 residues. V was pared by 3 bases and J by 5 bases, with 16 bases between. From germline, CDR1 is GTSNPN and CDR2 SVGIG (reference sequence). Described time point: newly diagnosed, previously untreated cHL patient sample. The table came from immunoSEQ multiplex PCR; TCRdb's copy has only in-frame clones and leaves some out. The sample comprises around 30,000 clones, approximately 91% of which are singletons, and 3.8% rests with the top ten. The specimen sequenced was peripheral blood mononuclear cells (PBMCs). The chain is built from TRBV30 and TRBJ1-2; no definite D call. This TCR was recovered from a human donor with classical Hodgkin lymphoma. The CDR3 reads CAWSQNGLGYGYTF. CDR3 in DNA: TGTGCCTGGAGCCAAAACGGATTGGGGTATGGCTACACCTTC.